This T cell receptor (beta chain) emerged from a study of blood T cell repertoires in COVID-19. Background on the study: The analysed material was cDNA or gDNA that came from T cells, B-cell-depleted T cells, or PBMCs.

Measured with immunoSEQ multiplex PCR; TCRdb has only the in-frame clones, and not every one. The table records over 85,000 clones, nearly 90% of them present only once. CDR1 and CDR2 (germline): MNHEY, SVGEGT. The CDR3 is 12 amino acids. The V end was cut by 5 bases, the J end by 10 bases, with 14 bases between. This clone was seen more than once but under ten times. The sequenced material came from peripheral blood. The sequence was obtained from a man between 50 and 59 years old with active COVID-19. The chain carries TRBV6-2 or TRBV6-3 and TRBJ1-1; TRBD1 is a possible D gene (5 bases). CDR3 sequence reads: CASSSHSGRAFF. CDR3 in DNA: TGTGCCAGCAGTAGTCACTCAGGGCGAGCTTTCTTT.